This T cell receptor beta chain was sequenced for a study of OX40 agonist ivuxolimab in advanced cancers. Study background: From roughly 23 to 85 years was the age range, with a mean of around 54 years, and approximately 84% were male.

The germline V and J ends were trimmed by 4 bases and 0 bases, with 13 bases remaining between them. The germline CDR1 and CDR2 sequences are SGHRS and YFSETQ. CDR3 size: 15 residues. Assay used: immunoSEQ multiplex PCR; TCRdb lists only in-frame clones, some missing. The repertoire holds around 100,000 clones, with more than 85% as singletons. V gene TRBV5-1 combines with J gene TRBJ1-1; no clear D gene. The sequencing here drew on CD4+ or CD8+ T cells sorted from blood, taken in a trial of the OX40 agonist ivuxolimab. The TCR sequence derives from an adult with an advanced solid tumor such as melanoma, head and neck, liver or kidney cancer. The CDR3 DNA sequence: TGCGCCAGCAGCGGCGGAGGTAGCCTGAACACTGAAGCTTTCTTT. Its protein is CASSGGGSLNTEAFF. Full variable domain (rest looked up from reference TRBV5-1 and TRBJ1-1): KAGVTQTPRYLIKTRGQQVTLSCSPISGHRSVSWYQQTPGQGLQFLFEYFSETQRNKGNFPGRFSGRQFSNSRSEMNVSTLELGDSALYLCASSGGGSLNTEAFFGQGTRLTVV.